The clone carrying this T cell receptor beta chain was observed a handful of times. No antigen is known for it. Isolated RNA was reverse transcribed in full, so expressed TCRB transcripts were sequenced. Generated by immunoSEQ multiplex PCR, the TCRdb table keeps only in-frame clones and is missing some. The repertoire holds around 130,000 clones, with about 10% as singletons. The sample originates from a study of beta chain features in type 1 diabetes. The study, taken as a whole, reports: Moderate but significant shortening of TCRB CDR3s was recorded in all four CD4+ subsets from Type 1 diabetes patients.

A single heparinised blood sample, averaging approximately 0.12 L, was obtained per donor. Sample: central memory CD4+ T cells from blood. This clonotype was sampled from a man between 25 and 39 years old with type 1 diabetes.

The CDR3, as DNA: TGTGCCAGCAGCTTAGGTTCGACAGGGGGCTATGGCTACACCTTC. This sequence encodes CASSLGSTGGYGYTF. V and J are TRBV7-8 and TRBJ1-2, with 9 bases aligning to TRBD1. CDR3 size: 15 residues. J gave up 4 bases and V 1 base, and 4 bases lay outside the gene matches. Germline V gives CDR1 SGHVS, CDR2 FQNEAQ.